This is a list of T cell receptor beta chains from one sample in a study of beta chain features in type 1 diabetes. This table comes from immunoSEQ multiplex PCR, and its TCRdb copy is limited to in-frame clones, with some not included. The sample includes around 50,000 clones, approximately 44% of them seen just once. Sample: stem cell memory CD4+ T cells from blood. All receptors come from a man aged 25 to 40 with type 1 diabetes. The CDR3 runs from the conserved cysteine through the conserved F or W. The D gene is left open where the match is weak. Not every row has a clone size; where given, it reads once, few, many or a size class.

.	.	TRBV7-9	18	TRBJ2-6	TGTGCCAGCAGCTTAGCGGGCGACCTTAGCTCTGGGGCCAACGTCCTGACTTTC	CASSLAGDLSSGANVLTF
.	.	TRBV18	15	TRBJ2-7	TGTGCCAGCTCACCTTACGTGGGCGAGGGCAACGAGCAGTACTTC	CASSPYVGEGNEQYF
TRBD2	.	TRBV5-1	17	TRBJ2-7	TGCGCCAGCAGGCCGACCGCCCTAGCGGTAAGCTCCTACGAGCAGTACTTC	CASRPTALAVSSYEQYF
.	few	TRBV5-1	14	TRBJ2-5	TGCGCCAGCAGCAACGGACAGCCTCAAGAGACCCAGTACTTC	CASSNGQPQETQYF
.	few	TRBV15	16	TRBJ1-4	TGTGCCACCAGCAGAGGGGCAGGGGTGGCTAATGAAAAACTGTTTTTT	CATSRGAGVANEKLFF
TRBD2	.	TRBV5-1	16	TRBJ2-7	TGCGCCAGCAGCACCGGGACTAGCGGGAGGATCTACGAGCAGTACTTC	CASSTGTSGRIYEQYF
.	.	TRBV7-2	13	TRBJ2-7	TGTGCCAGCAGCCCGCAGACAGGCCCCGAGCAGTACTTC	CASSPQTGPEQYF
.	few	TRBV7-9	15	TRBJ2-1	TGTGCCAGCAGCCGGTGGGGCGGCTCTTCTAATGAGCAGTTCTTC	CASSRWGGSSNEQFF
TRBD1	.	TRBV6-6	14	TRBJ2-7	TGTGCCAGCAGTTACGGACAGGGGAGCTACGAGCAGTACTTC	CASSYGQGSYEQYF
.	.	TRBV2	14	TRBJ2-7	TGTGCCAGCAGTGGTCGGCTAGAAGGCTACGAGCAGTACTTC	CASSGRLEGYEQYF
TRBD1	.	TRBV5-1	15	TRBJ2-3	TGCGCCAGCAGCCCGACAGGGGACAGCACAGATACGCAGTATTTT	CASSPTGDSTDTQYF
.	few	TRBV14	15	TRBJ2-7	TGTGCCAGCAGCGCCCTGACAGGCTTCTCCTACGAGCAGTACTTC	CASSALTGFSYEQYF
TRBD2	.	TRBV19	16	TRBJ2-4	TGTGCCAGTAGTACTAGCGGGAGGATGGCCCGGGGAATTCAGTACTTC	CASSTSGRMARGIQYF
TRBD2	.	TRBV4-2	17	TRBJ2-1	TGTGCCAGCAGCCTCGCTCTAGCGGGAGGGCTTTACAATGAGCAGTTCTTC	CASSLALAGGLYNEQFF
.	.	TRBV5-1	17	TRBJ2-5	TGCGCCAGCAGTCCTCTGGGAACGGGAGCGTTCCAAGAGACCCAGTACTTC	CASSPLGTGAFQETQYF
TRBD1	.	TRBV4-2	13	TRBJ1-1	TGTGCCAGCAGCCAACGACAGGGGGCTGAAGCTTTCTTT	CASSQRQGAEAFF
TRBD2	.	TRBV18	15	TRBJ2-7	TGTGCCAGCTCACCCTCCGGCCCCGGGGGGAACGAGCAGTACTTC	CASSPSGPGGNEQYF
TRBD2	.	TRBV29-1	14	TRBJ2-1	TGCAGCGTTGAAGATTCACTAGCGGGAGGGCCTGGGTTCTTC	CSVEDSLAGGPGFF
TRBD1	.	TRBV6-5	13	TRBJ1-4	TGTGCCACTCGACAGGGGGCGAATGAAAAACTGTTTTTT	CATRQGANEKLFF
TRBD1	few	TRBV15	15	TRBJ2-7	TGTGCCACCAGCAGAGAACCTGGACAGGGGAACGAGCAGTACTTC	CATSREPGQGNEQYF
.	.	TRBV5-4	13	TRBJ1-2	TGTGCCAGCAGCCGGCTAGCTAACTATGGCTACACCTTC	CASSRLANYGYTF
TRBD2	.	TRBV28	14	TRBJ2-7	TGTGCCAGCAGTTTGAGCTCGGGGGGATACGAGCAGTACTTC	CASSLSSGGYEQYF
.	few	TRBV5-4	11	TRBJ2-7	TGTGCCAGCAGCCTAACAGGCGAGCAGTACTTC	CASSLTGEQYF
TRBD1	.	TRBV7-2	15	TRBJ1-1	TGTGCCAGCAGCCTCCGGACAGGGGTGAACACTGAAGCTTTCTTT	CASSLRTGVNTEAFF
TRBD1	.	TRBV4-1	15	TRBJ2-7	TGCGCCAGCAGCCAAGGACCGGACAGGGTCTACGAGCAGTACTTC	CASSQGPDRVYEQYF
.	.	TRBV7-9	14	TRBJ1-2	TGTGCCAGCAGCCCGGACATAACTAACTATGGCTACACCTTC	CASSPDITNYGYTF
.	.	TRBV9	12	TRBJ1-1	TGTGCCAGCAGGTCCCGGGACAATGAAGCTTTCTTT	CASRSRDNEAFF
.	.	TRBV18	14	TRBJ1-2	TGTGCCAGCTCCCGGGGTAGTTTACGATATGGCTACACCTTC	CASSRGSLRYGYTF
TRBD1	few	TRBV6-6	12	TRBJ2-5	TGTGCCAGCAGTTACATGGGGACAGGGAAATACTTC	CASSYMGTGKYF
TRBD1	few	TRBV18	13	TRBJ2-7	TGTGCCAGCCGCCGGGACAGCATCTACGAGCAGTACTTC	CASRRDSIYEQYF
.	few	TRBV15	13	TRBJ2-5	TGTGCCACTCGATTGACACCTGGAGAGACCCAGTACTTC	CATRLTPGETQYF
.	few	TRBV29-1	14	TRBJ2-3	TGCAGCGTTGTAACAGGCCCCCTGGCAGATACGCAGTATTTT	CSVVTGPLADTQYF
TRBD1	.	TRBV6-6	12	TRBJ2-7	TGTGCCACCAAGGACAGGGTCCACGAGCAGTACTTC	CATKDRVHEQYF
.	.	TRBV11-2	17	TRBJ2-1	TGTGCCAGCAGCAGCCGACAATCGAACAGCTCCTACAATGAGCAGTTCTTC	CASSSRQSNSSYNEQFF
.	few	TRBV27	21	TRBJ2-2	TGTGCCAGCAGTTTTCTTATTGATCGCCGGGTCGGTGGGTTGAACACCGGGGAGCTGTTTTTT	CASSFLIDRRVGGLNTGELFF
.	.	TRBV6-5	15	TRBJ2-7	TGTGCCAGCAGTTACTCGTTCTTAGTTCCCTACGAGCAGTACTTC	CASSYSFLVPYEQYF
TRBD2	few	TRBV28	16	TRBJ2-2	TGTGCCAGCAGGGTCTTGCGGGAGGTAAACACCGGGGAGCTGTTTTTT	CASRVLREVNTGELFF
.	.	TRBV9	14	TRBJ1-1	TGTGCCAGCAGCGTAGATCCCCAACAGTCAGAAGCTTTCTTT	CASSVDPQQSEAFF
.	.	TRBV5-1	15	TRBJ1-3	TGCGCCAGCAGCTTGGTCGGTAACTCTGGAAACACCATATATTTT	CASSLVGNSGNTIYF
TRBD2	.	TRBV28	15	TRBJ2-7	TGTGCCAGCAGTTTTTTGGCGGGGGTCCCCTACGAGCAGTACTTC	CASSFLAGVPYEQYF
.	.	TRBV18	13	TRBJ2-7	TGTGCCAGCTCACCAACATTTCAATACGAGCAGTACTTC	CASSPTFQYEQYF
TRBD1	.	TRBV28	15	TRBJ2-7	TGTGCCAGCAGCCAAGCTCCGGGACAGGGGATCGAGCAGTACTTC	CASSQAPGQGIEQYF
.	.	TRBV19	13	TRBJ1-1	TGTGCCAGTAGTGCGACGGGGAACACTGAAGCTTTCTTT	CASSATGNTEAFF
TRBD2	few	TRBV7-2	13	TRBJ2-1	TGTGCCAGCAGTAGGACTAGCGGGAGAGGGCAGTTCTTC	CASSRTSGRGQFF
.	.	TRBV15	17	TRBJ1-5	TGTGCCACCAGCAGAGAAGTCGGGGGGCAGGCTGGGCAGCCCCAGCATTTT	CATSREVGGQAGQPQHF
.	.	TRBV19	12	TRBJ1-1	TGTGCCAGTAGGAAGGAGGGGACTGAAGCTTTCTTT	CASRKEGTEAFF
.	.	TRBV28	14	TRBJ2-7	TGTGCCAGCACCCCGCCAGGCCCCTTCTACGAGCAGTACTTC	CASTPPGPFYEQYF
.	.	TRBV5-1	15	TRBJ2-2	TGCGCCAGCAGCGGCGGAGATGTTGGCACCGGGGAGCTGTTTTTT	CASSGGDVGTGELFF
.	few	TRBV7-2	14	TRBJ2-1	TGTGCCAGCAGCTTAGATCCGGGTAGTAATGAGCAGTTCTTC	CASSLDPGSNEQFF
.	few	TRBV9	15	TRBJ2-3	TGTGCCAGCAGCGTAGGGGCTAGCGACACAGATACGCAGTATTTT	CASSVGASDTDTQYF
TRBD1	.	TRBV29-1	13	TRBJ1-1	TGCAGCGTGACAGGGTCGGGGAACACTGAAGCTTTCTTT	CSVTGSGNTEAFF
TRBD2	.	TRBV2	13	TRBJ2-7	TGTGCCAGCGGACTAGCGGGAGTTAGTGAGCAGTACTTC	CASGLAGVSEQYF
.	.	TRBV10-3	14	TRBJ1-1	TGTGCCATCAGTGACCCCACAGTGAACACTGAAGCTTTCTTT	CAISDPTVNTEAFF
TRBD1	few	TRBV7-9	15	TRBJ2-6	TGTGCCAGCGACAGGGGGCCGGGCGGGGCCAACGTCCTGACTTTC	CASDRGPGGANVLTF
.	few	TRBV6-5	16	TRBJ2-3	TGTGCCAGCAGTTACAAGTATCTGGGGGCCTACGATACGCAGTATTTT	CASSYKYLGAYDTQYF
TRBD1	few	TRBV30	15	TRBJ2-1	TGTGCCTGGAGTGTACGCGGGACAGGTTACAATGAGCAGTTCTTC	CAWSVRGTGYNEQFF
TRBD2	.	TRBV2	18	TRBJ2-1	TGTGCCAGCAGTCCCCTAGCTCGGGACGGGAGCGGGGACAATGAGCAGTTCTTC	CASSPLARDGSGDNEQFF
.	.	TRBV4-3	16	TRBJ2-2	TGCGCCAGCAGCCTAAGCCTCATAGGGGGACCCGGGGAGCTGTTTTTT	CASSLSLIGGPGELFF